These 17 T cell receptor beta chains originate from one sample sequenced in a study of blood T cells in healthy people across ages. Then a second PCR, running roughly 7 to 11 cycles, was carried out with a sample-barcoded 5' primer and a J-beta primer mix. TCRdb ran MiXCR on the 5' RACE reads and lists one entry per CDR3 protein. The profile shows about 570,000 distinct CDR3 sequences, roughly 28% of them singletons. What was sequenced was blood. These receptors all come from a woman in her 70s in good health.

V is TRBV29-1 and J is TRBJ2-5; 7 nucleotides agree with TRBD1. V gave up 6 bases and J gave up 1 base; unmatched junction bases: 5. Germline V gives CDR1 SQVTM, CDR2 ANQGSEA. This CDR3 is built from 13 residues. The CDR3 region has the DNA TGCAGCGTACACACAGGGGCCCAAGAGACCCAGTACTTC. Translation: CSVHTGAQETQYF.

This CDR3 is CASSYTGGSDTEAFF. The CDR3, as DNA: TGTGCCAGCAGTTACACAGGGGGCTCGGACACTGAAGCTTTCTTT. The chain carries TRBV6-6 and TRBJ1-1, with 9 bases identical to TRBD1. Trimming cost V 2 bases and J 3 bases; bases outside gene matches: 4. CDR1 is MNHNY and CDR2 is SVGAGI in the germline V gene (reference sequence). The CDR3 is 15 amino acids.

This clonotype was counted a few times. The rearrangement links TRBV5-6 to TRBJ1-2, with 7 bases identical to TRBD1. The ends lost 2 bases at V and 3 bases at J; junction bases unmatched: 1. Germline values: CDR1 SGHDT, CDR2 YYEEEE. There are 13 residues in the CDR3. The CDR3 coding sequence is TGTGCCAGCAGCTTCGGGACAGACTATGGCTACACCTTC. This translates into CASSFGTDYGYTF.

The chain links TRBV2 to TRBJ2-1; D tentatively reads TRBD1 or TRBD2 (5 bases each). The CDR3 is 12 amino acids. V was cut by 7 bases and J by 8 bases, with 12 bases left in between. Germline V gene lookup returns CDR1 SNHLY and CDR2 FYNNEI. The CDR3, as DNA: TGTGCCAGCAATCGGGGCGTGGATGAGCAGTTCTTC. It specifies CASNRGVDEQFF.

The rearrangement links TRBV7-2 to TRBJ1-1; D not resolved. The CDR3 is made up of 13 amino acids. The germline V and J ends were trimmed by 1 base and 7 bases, with 10 bases remaining between them. Germline V gives CDR1 SGHTA, CDR2 FQGNSA. CDR3 amino acids: CASSLVVAFEAFF. DNA of the CDR3: TGTGCCAGCAGCTTAGTGGTGGCGTTTGAAGCTTTCTTT.

This clonotype was seen only a few times. The chain is built from TRBV7-3 and TRBJ1-1, with 7 bases fitting TRBD1. This CDR3 has 15 residues. Germline assignment: CDR1 SGHTA and CDR2 FQGTGA. Unmatched junction bases numbered 6, after V lost 5 bases and J lost 0 bases. CDR3 residues: CASSPAGTVNTEAFF. The CDR3 DNA reads TGTGCCAGCAGCCCGGCCGGGACAGTGAACACTGAAGCTTTCTTT.

The chain joins TRBV4-3 to TRBJ2-5; D remains ambiguous. Germline V gene data show CDR1 as LGHNA and CDR2 as YSLEER. Trimming stripped 1 base from V and 2 bases from J, with 14 bases between. This CDR3 region has 16 residues. The CDR3 region is CASSQGSSAHQETQYF. CDR3 in DNA: TGCGCCAGCAGCCAAGGTTCCTCAGCGCATCAAGAGACCCAGTACTTC.

This clonotype showed up just a few times. The J gene is TRBJ1-2, the V gene TRBV7-2; D is ambiguous. The CDR3 spans 17 residues. V lost 6 bases, J lost 4 bases, and 24 bases lay in between. In germline, CDR1 is SGHTA, CDR2 FQGNSA. This CDR3 is CASSYSILKGRSYGYTF. The CDR3 DNA reads as TGTGCCAGCAGTTACTCGATCCTGAAGGGAAGGAGCTATGGCTACACCTTC.

In its sample, this clonotype was seen a few times. CDR3 nucleotide sequence: TGTGCCAGCAGTTGGGGTCCGCTCTATGGCTACACCTTC. Translated: CASSWGPLYGYTF. The V call is TRBV27, the J call TRBJ1-2, with unresolved D. Trimming pared 4 bases from V and 4 bases from J, leaving 10 bases between. The CDR3 covers 13 residues. Germline CDR1 reads MNHEY; CDR2 reads SMNVEV (reference sequence).

The CDR3 region is CASSPGSGELFF. For the CDR3, the DNA is TGTGCCAGCAGCCCAGGGAGCGGGGAGCTGTTTTTT. V and J are TRBV11-3 and TRBJ2-2; D tentatively fits TRBD1 or TRBD2 (5 bases each). Germline assignment: CDR1 SGHNT and CDR2 YENEEA. This CDR3 has 12 amino acids. With 5 bases removed from V and 7 bases from J, the gap between germline ends came to 8 bases.

This clonotype was detected only a few times. The chain combines TRBV21-1 with TRBJ2-2. TRBV21-1 constitutes a pseudogene. The CDR3 contains 13 residues. CDR3 nucleotides: TGTGCCCCGGGGGGTGGCGACACCGGGGAGCTGTTTTTT. This gives the protein CAPGGGDTGELFF.

Of note for this clonotype: At one end, the junction sequence differs from germline, possibly due to a read error. This sequence joins TRBV20-1 and TRBJ1-4; D unclear. The germline CDR1 and CDR2 sequences are DFQATT and SNEGSKA (reference sequence). The CDR3 length is 13 residues. CDR3 coding DNA: TGCAGTGCTAGCGGAGGAACTAATGAAAGACTGTTTTTT. It is translated as CSASGGTNERLFF.

This clonotype was counted a few times. The chain couples TRBV7-2 to TRBJ2-7; 8 positions match TRBD2. The CDR3 contains 15 residues. Losses at the gene ends were 4 bases for V and 3 bases for J; bases not matched to a gene: 8. Germline V gene data show CDR1 as SGHTA and CDR2 as FQGNSA. CDR3 in DNA: TGTGCCAGCAGCTCCAGCGGGGGCCAAGGCTACGAGCAGTACTTC. Residues: CASSSSGGQGYEQYF.

This clonotype has a count of ten or more. CDR3 bases: TGCAGTGCTACGACTAGCGGGGTTTACAATGAGCAGTTCTTC. Protein sequence: CSATTSGVYNEQFF. This chain links TRBV20-1 with TRBJ2-1, with 11 nucleotides matching TRBD2. The trim removed 4 bases at V and 4 bases at J, leaving 3 bases unmatched. CDR3 length equals 14 residues. The germline V gene has CDR1 DFQATT and CDR2 SNEGSKA (reference sequence).

This clonotype was found a few times. V gene TRBV11-3 combines with J gene TRBJ2-3; the D is unclear. V was clipped by 3 bases and J by 3 bases, with 13 bases between them. Germline CDR1 reads SGHNT; CDR2 reads YENEEA. The CDR3 totals 15 residues. DNA for the CDR3: TGTGCCAGCAGCTTGGTACTCACCCAAACAGATACGCAGTATTTT. Translation gives CASSLVLTQTDTQYF.

The genes are TRBV7-2 and TRBJ1-2, with 8 bases fitting TRBD1. V lost 1 base, J lost 4 bases, and 8 bases stayed unmatched. Looked up from germline, CDR1 is SGHTA and CDR2 is FQGNSA. This CDR3 is 16 amino acids long. The CDR3 here is CASSLGGQEMGYGYTF. In DNA form, the CDR3 reads TGTGCCAGCAGCTTAGGGGGACAGGAAATGGGCTATGGCTACACCTTC.

This clonotype occurred a few times. The chain couples TRBV5-1 to TRBJ2-3, with D uncertain. Trimming took 5 bases from V and 0 from J, leaving 4 bases between them. Germline CDR1 is SGHRS and CDR2 is YFSETQ. The CDR3 length is 12 residues. CDR3 residues: CASRYSTDTQYF. CDR3 nucleotides: TGCGCCAGCAGGTACAGCACAGATACGCAGTATTTT. Filled out from reference TRBV5-1 and TRBJ2-3, the complete variable domain reads KAGVTQTPRYLIKTRGQQVTLSCSPISGHRSVSWYQQTPGQGLQFLFEYFSETQRNKGNFPGRFSGRQFSNSRSEMNVSTLELGDSALYLCASRYSTDTQYFGPGTRLTVL.